These 9 T cell receptor beta chains were sequenced from one sample in a study of OX40 agonist ivuxolimab in advanced cancers. The assay was immunoSEQ multiplex PCR, and TCRdb's table has in-frame clones only and misses some. Of some 62,000 clones listed, around four fifths are singletons. The sequences come from CD4+ or CD8+ T cells sorted from blood, collected in a trial of the OX40 agonist ivuxolimab. Every receptor here comes from an adult with an advanced solid tumor such as melanoma, head and neck, liver or kidney cancer.

The chain has TRBV5-1 and TRBJ1-1, with 7 nucleotides matching TRBD1. V shed 4 bases and J 0 bases; nucleotides not matched to a gene: 6. CDR1 is SGHRS, CDR2 YFSETQ, per germline. The CDR3 is made up of 15 amino acids. The DNA of the CDR3 is TGCGCCAGCAGCGCCCGGGACAGTCTGAACACTGAAGCTTTCTTT. Encoded protein: CASSARDSLNTEAFF.

The chain joins TRBV19 to TRBJ2-1; 9 bases are shared with TRBD2. V was pared by 7 bases and J by 7 bases, with 11 bases of the junction left unmatched. CDR1 is LNHDA and CDR2 is SQIVND in the germline V gene (reference sequence). The CDR3 is 15 amino acids. CDR3 amino acids: CASNPSGRLVNEQFF. CDR3 bases: TGTGCCAGTAATCCGAGCGGGAGGTTGGTTAATGAGCAGTTCTTC.

This clone was observed a handful of times. The CDR3 nucleotides read TGTGCCAGCAGCCAAGAGGGTGAAACGGTCTACAATGAGCAGTTCTTC. It is translated as CASSQEGETVYNEQFF. The V call is TRBV4-2, the J call TRBJ2-1; D uncertain. The CDR3 sequence is 16 residues long. Germline-derived CDR1 and CDR2 are LGHNA and YNFKEQ. Between the trimmed V and J ends, which lost 0 bases and 3 bases, there was a span of 12 bases.

This chain connects TRBV7-2 to TRBJ1-2; no clear D. Trimming took 7 bases from V and 2 from J, leaving 14 bases between them. Germline CDR1 and CDR2: SGHTA and FQGNSA. The CDR3 length is 14 residues. This chain's CDR3 is CASTSQFPNYGYTF. CDR3 DNA sequence: TGTGCCAGCACCTCTCAATTCCCGAACTATGGCTACACCTTC.

The CDR3 is CASSVWQFKEQYF. CDR3 nucleotide sequence: TGTGCCAGCAGCGTATGGCAGTTCAAGGAGCAGTACTTC. The rearrangement joins TRBV6-6 to TRBJ2-7, with D uncertain. This CDR3 comprises 13 residues. Germline-derived CDR1 and CDR2 are MNHNY and SVGAGI (reference sequence). The V end lost 6 bases, the J end lost 7 bases, and 16 bases lay between the germline ends.

The chain links TRBV7-9 to TRBJ2-7; TRBD1 matches 8 bases. Germline V gene lookup returns CDR1 SEHNR and CDR2 FQNEAQ (reference sequence). CDR3 length: 15 residues. Unmatched junction bases numbered 10, after V lost 4 bases and J lost 5 bases. CDR3 loop: CASSSRTGSFHEQYF. Here the CDR3 DNA reads TGTGCCAGCAGCTCACGGACAGGGTCGTTCCACGAGCAGTACTTC.

The chain carries TRBV15 and TRBJ1-3; D not certain. Germline-derived CDR1 and CDR2 are LNHNV and YYDKDF (reference sequence). The CDR3 has 13 residues. V was shortened by 0 bases and J by 4 bases, with 4 bases between the two germline ends. CDR3 protein: CATSRDKGNTIYF. The DNA for the CDR3 is TGTGCCACCAGCAGAGATAAGGGAAACACCATATATTTT.

For this clone: Other DNA sequences in this specimen translate into the identical CDR3. The V and J genes are TRBV28 and TRBJ2-1; 10 nucleotides agree with TRBD2. V shed 3 bases, J shed 7 bases, and the junction held 3 bases outside the gene matches. Germline CDR1 and CDR2: MDHEN and SYDVKM. CDR3 length: 14 amino acids. This CDR3 is CASSFPSGSNEQFF. The CDR3 DNA follows: TGTGCCAGCAGTTTTCCTAGCGGGAGTAATGAGCAGTTCTTC.

The chain employs TRBV6-6 and TRBJ1-6; TRBD1 matches at 10 bases. V shed 3 bases, J shed 9 bases, and the junction held 2 bases outside the gene matches. Germline CDR1 MNHNY, CDR2 SVGAGI (reference sequence). The CDR3 totals 14 residues. CDR3 nucleotide sequence: TGTGCCAGCAGTTATGGGGACAGGGGTTCACCCCTCCACTTT. It is translated as CASSYGDRGSPLHF.